The 22 T cell receptor beta chains given below trace back to one sample, sequenced in a study of blood T cells in healthy people across ages (dated by TCRdb to the mid-2010s). Library preparation was by 5' RACE. Sequenced on an Illumina HiSeq 2500. A second PCR of about 6 to 11 cycles was run with a J-beta primer mix and a sample-barcoded 5' primer. Clones were called with MiXCR by TCRdb after fastp trimmed the public reads at Q25, and only in-frame beta chains were retained. Rows are unified per CDR3 protein, each entry keeping the most common DNA and genes. The sample contains about 2 million distinct CDR3 sequences, about 49% of them found a single time. The ten largest clones take up over 2% of the sample. The sample taken for sequencing was blood. Receptors were obtained from a woman between 40 and 50 years old in good health.

The J gene is TRBJ2-3, the V gene TRBV28, with 8 nucleotides matching TRBD2. The germline V gene has CDR1 MDHEN and CDR2 SYDVKM. This CDR3 has 14 amino acids. V was pared by 7 bases and J by 6 bases, with 9 bases of the junction left unmatched. CDR3 region: CASTSGSLWDTQYF. The CDR3 nucleotides read TGTGCCAGCACTAGCGGGTCCCTGTGGGATACGCAGTATTTT. Drawing the rest from reference TRBV28 and TRBJ2-3, the complete variable domain is DVKVTQSSRYLVKRTGEKVFLECVQDMDHENMFWYRQDPGLGLRLIYFSYDVKMKEKGDIPEGYSVSREKKERFSLILESASTNQTSMYLCASTSGSLWDTQYFGPGTRLTVL.

In this sample, this clonotype turned up once. This chain uses TRBV7-6 with TRBJ2-5; TRBD2 is a possible D gene (7 bases). The germline gives CDR1 SGHVS, CDR2 FNYEAQ. There are 16 residues in the CDR3. V dropped 5 bases and J dropped 4 bases, with 20 bases sitting between them. CDR3 loop: CASSPRGAGAGETQYF. The CDR3 bases are TGTGCCAGCAGCCCAAGAGGGGCGGGGGCTGGAGAGACCCAGTACTTC.

A note on this clonotype: A read error may explain this, as a much larger clone is one base away. The chain has TRBV13 and TRBJ2-1; 10 bases map to TRBD1. CDR3 size: 15 residues. Germline V gives CDR1 PRHDT, CDR2 FYEKMQ (reference sequence). The CDR3, as DNA: TGTGCCAGCAGCTTGGTGGGACAGGGGTACAATGGGCAGTTCTTC. The encoded protein is CASSLVGQGYNGQFF. Filled out from reference TRBV13 and TRBJ2-1, the complete variable domain reads AAGVIQSPRHLIKEKRETATLKCYPIPRHDTVYWYQQGPGQDPQFLISFYEKMQSDKGSIPDRFSAQQFSDYHSELNMSSLELGDSALYFCASSLVGQGYNGQFFGPGTRLTVL.

This chain joins TRBV7-2 and TRBJ2-7, with D hard to call. The DNA end lines up better with TRBJ2-4; the J call may be wrong. The CDR3 extends over 14 amino acids. In germline, CDR1 is SGHTA, CDR2 FQGNSA. The CDR3: CASSLEIRKNIQYF. The CDR3 DNA follows: TGTGCCAGCAGCTTAGAGATACGTAAAAACATTCAGTACTTC.

In DNA, the CDR3 is TGTGCCACCAGCCACCGGAGGACACCGGCTAGCACAGATACGCAGTATTTT. Translation gives CATSHRRTPASTDTQYF. The V gene is TRBV15, the J gene TRBJ2-3; D is perhaps TRBD1 or TRBD2 (5 bases each). Per the germline V gene, CDR1 is LNHNV and CDR2 is YYDKDF (reference sequence). The CDR3 loop spans 17 amino acids. V shed 5 bases and J shed 0 bases, with 18 bases lying between them.

The chain carries TRBV29-1 and TRBJ2-7, with a weak D call TRBD1 (6 bases). V lost 4 bases and J 0 bases, leaving 10 bases between the germline ends. The CDR3 has 13 amino acids. The germline gives CDR1 SQVTM, CDR2 ANQGSEA. CDR3 in DNA: TGCAGCGTTGGTGCGACAGGCTCCTACGAGCAGTACTTC. This encodes CSVGATGSYEQYF.

The V call is TRBV7-2, the J call TRBJ2-1; 8 bases are a match to TRBD1. V was pared by 5 bases and J by 4 bases, with 7 bases of the junction left unmatched. The CDR3 length is 15 residues. Germline values: CDR1 SGHTA, CDR2 FQGNSA. This CDR3 reads CASSTQGALYNEQFF. For the CDR3, the DNA is TGTGCCAGCAGCACCCAGGGGGCCCTTTACAATGAGCAGTTCTTC.

The rearrangement uses TRBV7-9 and TRBJ2-3; no reliable D call. The CDR3 runs 13 residues. CDR1 SEHNR and CDR2 FQNEAQ come from the germline V gene (reference sequence). The V gene lost 5 bases and the J gene lost 8 bases, with 14 bases spanning the gap. This chain's CDR3 is CASSGVHASTQYF. CDR3 bases: TGTGCCAGCAGCGGGGTCCACGCCTCTACGCAGTATTTT.

The chain employs TRBV28 and TRBJ2-3; 8 bases fit TRBD1. The CDR3 has 15 amino acids. CDR1 MDHEN and CDR2 SYDVKM come from the germline V gene. V shed 5 bases, J shed 1 base, and the junction held 5 bases outside the gene matches. The CDR3 spells CASSRQGIGTDTQYF. The CDR3 DNA reads TGTGCCAGCAGTCGACAGGGGATCGGCACAGATACGCAGTATTTT.

The chain has TRBV5-1 and TRBJ1-2; D perhaps matches TRBD1 (5 bases). The CDR3 runs 18 residues. Trimming shortened V by 2 bases and J by 4 bases, and 24 bases separated the two germline ends. Germline V CDR1 and CDR2: SGHRS, YFSETQ. CDR3: CASSFYPIKHGTSYGYTF. The CDR3 DNA is TGCGCCAGCAGCTTTTACCCCATAAAACACGGGACTAGCTATGGCTACACCTTC.

This clonotype appeared a few times. The chain joins TRBV6-1 to TRBJ2-3; D is possibly TRBD2 (6 bases). The V gene lost 8 bases and the J gene lost 0 bases, with 15 bases spanning the gap. The CDR3 loop spans 15 amino acids. CDR1 is MNHNS and CDR2 is SASEGT in the germline V gene. The CDR3, as DNA: TGTGCCAGCTTCAGGCGGGACGGCAGCACAGATACGCAGTATTTT. Residues: CASFRRDGSTDTQYF.

CDR3 nucleotide sequence: TGTGCCAGCAGCTCACAAGGGTACCAAGAGACCCAGTACTTC. This translates into CASSSQGYQETQYF. The V and J genes are TRBV7-2 and TRBJ2-5; D unresolved. The CDR3 spans 14 residues. Per germline, CDR1 SGHTA and CDR2 FQGNSA. Between the trimmed V and J ends, which lost 4 bases and 0 bases, there was a span of 9 bases.

The gene calls are TRBV7-9 and TRBJ2-1; D could derive from TRBD1 or TRBD2 (5 bases each). The ends were cut back, 7 bases at V and 5 bases at J, with 18 bases in the middle. This CDR3 comprises 15 residues. Germline CDR1 and CDR2: SEHNR and FQNEAQ (reference sequence). The CDR3 reads CASTITGTLNNEQFF. The CDR3 nucleotides read TGTGCCAGCACCATAACCGGGACCCTAAACAATGAGCAGTTCTTC.

This chain uses TRBV29-1 with TRBJ1-1, with TRBD1 matching over 7 bases. With 5 bases clipped from V and 0 bases from J, the junction kept 9 bases outside the gene matches. Germline-derived CDR1 and CDR2 are SQVTM and ANQGSEA. The CDR3 runs 15 residues. The CDR3 sequence is CSVLGDRSMNTEAFF. Written as DNA, the CDR3 is TGCAGCGTTTTAGGGGACAGATCAATGAACACTGAAGCTTTCTTT.

CDR3 in DNA: TGTGCCAGCAGTGATCAAGGAAGAATCTCCGAGCAGTACTTC. Encoded protein: CASSDQGRISEQYF. The V call is TRBV6-1, the J call TRBJ2-4; D unresolved. The DNA end is more similar to TRBJ2-7, so the J call may be wrong. The germline V gene encodes CDR1 MNHNS and CDR2 SASEGT. This CDR3 spans 14 amino acids.

This clonotype occurred once. J is TRBJ2-3 and V is TRBV7-2; 16 positions match TRBD2. CDR3 length equals 17 residues. V shed 4 bases and J 4 bases; nucleotides not matched to a gene: 5. Germline loops: CDR1 SGHTA, CDR2 FQGNSA. The CDR3 coding sequence is TGTGCCAGCAGCTCGGGACTAGCGGGGGGGCCGCCAGATACGCAGTATTTT. Its protein is CASSSGLAGGPPDTQYF.

V usage is TRBV5-1 and J usage is TRBJ2-3; TRBD2 agrees at 7 bases. The germline V gene encodes CDR1 SGHRS and CDR2 YFSETQ. V dropped 3 bases and J dropped 6; count of bases not matched to a gene: 10. The CDR3 contains 15 residues. CDR3 amino acids: CASSSLRGFRDTQYF. The CDR3 DNA sequence: TGCGCCAGCAGCTCCCTGCGGGGGTTCCGCGATACGCAGTATTTT.

The V gene is TRBV10-3, the J gene TRBJ2-3; 9 positions agree with TRBD1. Trimming at V came to 2 bases and at J to 3 bases, leaving 6 bases not matched to a gene. The V gene's germline CDR1 is ENHRY and CDR2 SYGVKD. The CDR3 is made up of 16 amino acids. CDR3 DNA sequence: TGTGCCATCAGTGAGCGGGGACAGGGATTAACAGATACGCAGTATTTT. Its protein is CAISERGQGLTDTQYF.

The V and J genes are TRBV6-2 or TRBV6-3 and TRBJ1-2; D remains unclear. From germline, CDR1 is MNHEY and CDR2 SVGEGT. The CDR3 sequence is 13 residues long. V was shortened by 2 bases and J by 7 bases, with 11 bases between the two germline ends. CDR3: CASSYNAPPGYTF. The CDR3 region has the DNA TGTGCCAGCAGTTACAATGCACCCCCTGGCTACACCTTC.

This rearrangement joins TRBV20-1 to TRBJ2-3; D remains ambiguous. Trimming took 7 bases from V and 6 from J, leaving 11 bases between them. This CDR3 contains 11 residues. Germline V CDR1 and CDR2: DFQATT, SNEGSKA (reference sequence). CDR3 sequence: CSGTTSDTQYF. CDR3 sequence (DNA): TGCAGTGGCACGACATCGGATACGCAGTATTTT.

The chain employs TRBV7-8 and TRBJ2-5, with 8 nucleotides matching TRBD1. The CDR3 spans 13 residues. Per germline, CDR1 SGHVS and CDR2 FQNEAQ. Germline trimming cut 6 bases from V and 4 bases from J; bases unmatched to any gene: 4. The CDR3 sequence: CASRGQVGETQYF. The CDR3 nucleotides are TGTGCCAGCAGGGGACAGGTTGGAGAGACCCAGTACTTC.

This clonotype occurred a few times. V usage is TRBV25-1 and J usage is TRBJ2-6, with D perhaps TRBD1 (5 bases). Per the germline V gene, CDR1 is MGHDK and CDR2 is SYGVNS. The CDR3 is made up of 17 amino acids. V shed 2 bases and J shed 0 bases, with 11 bases lying between them. The CDR3 spells CASSELTDISGANVLTF. DNA for the CDR3: TGTGCCAGCAGTGAACTGACAGATATCTCTGGGGCCAACGTCCTGACTTTC.